This T cell receptor (beta chain) was identified in a study of PD-1 blockade in classical Hodgkin lymphoma. Study results and caveats: Lower baseline TCR diversity was reported for newly diagnosed patients than for healthy donors. Patients who responded completely had about the same baseline diversity as newly diagnosed patients.

Time point given: cycle 4 day 1 (C4D1), after 5 to 7 weeks of nivolumab. Following autologous stem cell transplantation, relapse occurred in every patient, and exposure to brentuximab vedotin varied. Germline CDR1 and CDR2: LNHDA and SQIVND (reference sequence). V lost 5 bases and J lost 7; bases outside the gene matches: 10. The CDR3 contains 14 residues. TCRdb keeps only in-frame clones here, not all; method: immunoSEQ multiplex PCR. The profile shows 40,000 to 65,000 clones, more than 75% of them singletons. As concerns this clone: Its specificity is not known.

Source: peripheral blood mononuclear cells (PBMCs), taken before the fourth cycle of nivolumab. V gene TRBV19 combines with J gene TRBJ2-7; TRBD1 matches at 8 bases. The TCR comes from a human donor with classical Hodgkin lymphoma. This CDR3 is CASSPGQGSREQYF. DNA of the CDR3: TGTGCCAGTAGTCCTGGACAGGGCTCTAGGGAGCAGTACTTC.